A single sample gave rise to the 32 T cell receptor beta chains below, sequenced in a study of shared clonotypes between healthy human individuals. Measured with immunoSEQ multiplex PCR; TCRdb has only the in-frame clones, and not every one. The data contain over 950,000 clones, approximately 77% of them seen just once; the ten biggest clones take up 0.89%. The material sequenced was memory CD4+ T cells from PBMCs. Subset described: CD45RA-negative fraction. The receptors shown here come from a young man in good health. Some clones in this sample may be carry-over from other donors' samples.

The gene calls are TRBV18 and TRBJ1-1; D is unresolved. The V end lost 5 bases, the J end lost 7 bases, and 8 bases lay between the germline ends. The length of the CDR3 is 11 residues. CDR1 KGHSH and CDR2 LQKENI come from the germline V gene. The CDR3: CASSAQIEAFF. The CDR3 DNA reads as TGTGCCAGCTCAGCGCAGATTGAAGCTTTCTTT.

The gene calls are TRBV14 and TRBJ1-1, with D uncertain. The CDR3 sequence is 15 residues long. Germline V gene lookup returns CDR1 SGHDN and CDR2 FVKESK. Trimming took off 4 bases at V and 4 bases at J, with 16 bases between the two ends. The CDR3: CASSRWGSLGTEAFF. The CDR3 bases are TGTGCCAGCAGCCGGTGGGGTAGCCTTGGCACTGAAGCTTTCTTT.

The table lists this clone with a few counts. The chain couples TRBV30 to TRBJ1-1; D perhaps matches TRBD1 (5 bases). Germline CDR1 and CDR2: GTSNPN and SVGIG (reference sequence). The CDR3 spans 14 residues. Trimming stripped 0 bases from V and 4 bases from J, with 12 bases between. The DNA of the CDR3 is TGTGCCTGGAGTGTTGGGGGTAAGAGCACTGAAGCTTTCTTT. Residues: CAWSVGGKSTEAFF.

The chain has TRBV29-1 and TRBJ2-5; the match to TRBD2 covers 9 bases. The germline V gene has CDR1 SQVTM and CDR2 ANQGSEA. The ends lost 1 base at V and 2 bases at J; junction bases unmatched: 8. CDR3 length: 16 amino acids. DNA for the CDR3: TGCAGCGTTGAAGTGAAGGGGAGCGGGAGGCAAGAGACCCAGTACTTC. Protein: CSVEVKGSGRQETQYF.

The rearrangement links TRBV12-5 to TRBJ2-7; D gene unclear. Trimming cost V 1 base and J 5 bases, with 3 bases left between them. The CDR3 has 11 amino acids. Germline values: CDR1 LGHNT, CDR2 FRNRAP. The CDR3 DNA reads TGTGCTAGTGGTTTGGCCCACGAGCAGTACTTC. Translation: CASGLAHEQYF.

The rearrangement uses TRBV27 and TRBJ2-2, with D maybe TRBD1 (5 bases). The CDR3 sequence is 14 residues long. The V gene lost 4 bases and the J gene lost 2 bases, with 8 bases spanning the gap. Looked up from germline, CDR1 is MNHEY and CDR2 is SMNVEV (reference sequence). DNA for the CDR3: TGTGCCAGCAGTTGGCAGGGTAACACCGGGGAGCTGTTTTTT. This encodes CASSWQGNTGELFF.

This clone was counted at least ten times. The rearrangement joins TRBV5-1 to TRBJ1-5; a weak D match, TRBD1 (6 bases). Germline V gene lookup returns CDR1 SGHRS and CDR2 YFSETQ. This CDR3 is 15 amino acids long. Between the trimmed V and J ends, which lost 1 base and 5 bases, there was a span of 13 bases. The CDR3 DNA sequence: TGCGCCAGCAGCTTGAAAGACAGGAAGGATCAGCCCCAGCATTTT. Translation gives CASSLKDRKDQPQHF.

V usage is TRBV28 and J usage is TRBJ1-5; 8 bases fit TRBD1. V was pared by 6 bases and J by 6 bases, with 10 bases of the junction left unmatched. The CDR3 covers 15 residues. Germline loops: CDR1 MDHEN, CDR2 SYDVKM. For the CDR3, the DNA is TGTGCCAGCAGCCCCAGGGGGCGCATAGGTCAGCCCCAGCATTTT. This encodes CASSPRGRIGQPQHF.

The rearrangement links TRBV27 to TRBJ2-2; TRBD1 might be the D (6 bases). With 6 bases removed from V and 7 bases from J, the gap between germline ends came to 15 bases. CDR3 length equals 14 residues. Germline V lookup: CDR1 MNHEY, CDR2 SMNVEV (reference sequence). CDR3 DNA: TGTGCCAGCAGGCCCCAGGGGTCAAACGGGGAGCTGTTTTTT. It specifies CASRPQGSNGELFF.

As to this clone: The same CDR3 also results from other DNA sequences found in this sample. The CDR3 DNA reads TGTGCCAGCAGCTTGTATTCGGGCAACACTGAAGCTTTCTTT. Amino acid sequence: CASSLYSGNTEAFF. The chain recombines TRBV5-4 with TRBJ1-1; no firm D call. The germline CDR1 and CDR2 sequences are SGHNT and YYREEE (reference sequence). The V and J ends lost 1 base and 2 bases respectively, with 9 bases between them. There are 14 residues in the CDR3.

This clone came up a few times. The chain is built from TRBV7-6 and TRBJ1-1, with D hard to call. Trimming pared 4 bases from V and 2 bases from J, leaving 8 bases between. The V gene's germline CDR1 is SGHVS and CDR2 FNYEAQ. The CDR3 is made up of 13 amino acids. The DNA of the CDR3 is TGTGCCAGCAGCTACCGACCCAACACTGAAGCTTTCTTT. It translates to CASSYRPNTEAFF. The whole variable domain, filled in from reference TRBV7-6 and TRBJ1-1, reads GAGVSQSPRYKVTKRGQDVALRCDPISGHVSLYWYRQALGQGPEFLTYFNYEAQQDKSGLPNDRFSAERPEGSISTLTIQRTEQRDSAMYRCASSYRPNTEAFFGQGTRLTVV.

This chain uses TRBV6-6 with TRBJ1-1; weak D call: TRBD1 (5 bases). Germline CDR1 is MNHNY and CDR2 is SVGAGI (reference sequence). CDR3 length: 15 residues. V gave up 0 bases and J gave up 4 bases, with 12 bases separating them. The CDR3 here is CASSYSRGGSTEAFF. CDR3 bases: TGTGCCAGCAGTTACTCACGGGGGGGGAGCACTGAAGCTTTCTTT.

The V gene is TRBV25-1, the J gene TRBJ1-4, with D tentatively TRBD1 (5 bases). Germline V gene lookup returns CDR1 MGHDK and CDR2 SYGVNS. V lost 6 bases and J lost 9, with 17 bases in between. The CDR3 loop spans 14 amino acids. DNA of the CDR3: TGTGCCAGCAGCGTCGGGGGGGTGGTGAAAAAACTGTTTTTT. Amino acid sequence: CASSVGGVVKKLFF.

This clone was counted between two and nine times. J is TRBJ1-3 and V is TRBV28; D unresolved. CDR3 length: 15 amino acids. Germline values: CDR1 MDHEN, CDR2 SYDVKM. Trimming shortened V by 7 bases and J by 3 bases, and 16 bases separated the two germline ends. CDR3 sequence (DNA): TGTGCCAGCACCCCAGCAGGTTCGGGTGGAAACACCATATATTTT. Amino acids: CASTPAGSGGNTIYF.

V usage is TRBV5-1 and J usage is TRBJ2-3, with 7 bases lining up with TRBD1. CDR3 size: 16 residues. CDR1 is SGHRS and CDR2 is YFSETQ in the germline V gene. V shed 0 bases and J 2 bases; nucleotides not matched to a gene: 6. For the CDR3, the DNA is TGCGCCAGCAGCTTGGGGGACAGTTTTTTCACAGATACGCAGTATTTT. Amino acid sequence: CASSLGDSFFTDTQYF.

This clone was found once. Other nucleotide sequences in the sample specify the same CDR3. CDR3 DNA sequence: TGTGCCAGCAGTTCCGGGTGGGGGGAGAAGCCCCAGCATTTT. It codes for CASSSGWGEKPQHF. V usage is TRBV28 and J usage is TRBJ1-5, with TRBD1 as a possible D gene (5 bases). The germline CDR1 and CDR2 sequences are MDHEN and SYDVKM. V was trimmed by 4 bases and J by 8 bases, leaving 15 bases between them. The CDR3 is made up of 14 amino acids.

This clone was detected once. The chain couples TRBV7-2 to TRBJ2-3; possible D gene TRBD1, 5 bases. The CDR3 contains 16 residues. The V gene lost 2 bases and the J gene lost 1 base, with 13 bases spanning the gap. Germline-derived CDR1 and CDR2 are SGHTA and FQGNSA. The CDR3 loop reads CASSLQGAVGTDTQYF. The CDR3 DNA reads as TGTGCCAGCAGCTTACAGGGTGCTGTGGGCACAGATACGCAGTATTTT.

The chain joins TRBV21-1 to TRBJ1-2. TRBV21-1 is a pseudogene locus. There are 16 residues in the CDR3. The CDR3 loop reads CASSKDFGARPTGYTF. In DNA, the CDR3 is TGTGCCAGCAGCAAAGATTTCGGGGCACGGCCGACTGGCTACACCTTC.

The genes are TRBV11-2 and TRBJ2-7; 8 nucleotides line up with TRBD2. Germline values: CDR1 SGHAT, CDR2 FQNNGV. This CDR3 is built from 12 residues. Germline trimming cut 4 bases from V and 4 bases from J; bases unmatched to any gene: 0. The CDR3 reads CASSSGGYEQYF. The CDR3 bases are TGTGCCAGCAGCTCGGGAGGGTACGAGCAGTACTTC. Together with reference TRBV11-2 and TRBJ2-7, the CDR3 gives the full variable domain: EAGVAQSPRYKIIEKRQSVAFWCNPISGHATLYWYQQILGQGPKLLIQFQNNGVVDDSQLPKDRFSAERLKGVDSTLKIQPAKLEDSAVYLCASSSGGYEQYFGPGTRLTVT.

The CDR3 loop is CASTPYGQGTDTQYF. CDR3 coding DNA: TGTGCCAGCACCCCGTACGGACAGGGAACAGATACGCAGTATTTT. V usage is TRBV6-5 and J usage is TRBJ2-3; 8 bases agree with TRBD1. Germline values: CDR1 MNHEY, CDR2 SVGAGI. The CDR3 sequence is 15 residues long. V lost 7 bases, J lost 3 bases, and 9 bases stayed unmatched.

The chain uses TRBV28 and TRBJ2-1; D perhaps matches TRBD2 (5 bases). V lost 3 bases to trimming and J lost 6 bases, with 15 bases between them. CDR1 and CDR2 (germline): MDHEN, SYDVKM. The CDR3 runs to 15 residues. The CDR3 nucleotides are TGTGCCAGCAGTTTGGCCGGGATCGGGGTCAATGAGCAGTTCTTC. Amino acids: CASSLAGIGVNEQFF.

This clone occurred once. V is TRBV27 and J is TRBJ1-2; no reliable D call. V lost 4 bases, J lost 2 bases, and 8 bases lay in between. The germline gives CDR1 MNHEY, CDR2 SMNVEV (reference sequence). This CDR3 contains 13 residues. CDR3 bases: TGTGCCAGCAGTTCCAGACTGAACTATGGCTACACCTTC. Translation: CASSSRLNYGYTF.

The chain carries TRBV6-1 and TRBJ1-5, with 9 nucleotides matching TRBD1. Trimming at V came to 3 bases and at J to 16 bases, leaving 10 bases not matched to a gene. The CDR3 length is 13 residues. Germline values: CDR1 MNHNS, CDR2 SASEGT. The CDR3: CASSEPPRQGVHF. The CDR3 bases are TGTGCCAGCAGTGAGCCCCCGAGACAGGGGGTTCATTTT.

This clone was observed once. The CDR3 sequence is CASSPGQGFGEQYF. The CDR3 nucleotides read TGTGCCAGCAGTCCGGGACAGGGATTTGGCGAGCAGTACTTC. The genes are TRBV11-2 and TRBJ2-7, with TRBD1 identical over 9 bases. Germline V lookup: CDR1 SGHAT, CDR2 FQNNGV. The CDR3 is 14 residues long. J gave up 6 bases and V 6 bases, and 9 bases lay outside the gene matches.

The chain couples TRBV2 to TRBJ1-4; no reliable D call. The germline V gene encodes CDR1 SNHLY and CDR2 FYNNEI. The V and J ends lost 9 bases and 11 bases respectively, with 13 bases between them. The CDR3 length is 11 residues. The CDR3 nucleotides are TGTGCCAGTGAGGACGGGCGGAAACTGTTTTTT. Amino acid sequence: CASEDGRKLFF.

This chain uses TRBV29-1 with TRBJ2-1; 8 nucleotides align to TRBD2. The CDR3 spans 15 residues. CDR1 is SQVTM and CDR2 is ANQGSEA in the germline V gene. V shed 2 bases, J shed 2 bases, and the junction held 5 bases outside the gene matches. Here the CDR3 DNA reads TGCAGCGTTGAATGGATAGCGGGGCCCTACAATGAGCAGTTCTTC. The encoded protein is CSVEWIAGPYNEQFF.

V and J are TRBV9 and TRBJ1-6, with D uncertain. Germline V lookup: CDR1 SGDLS, CDR2 YYNGEE. Trimming removed 4 bases at V and 4 bases at J, with 18 bases between. The CDR3 loop spans 17 amino acids. CDR3 loop: CASSSNPVLGYNSPLHF. For the CDR3, the DNA is TGTGCCAGCAGCTCAAACCCAGTATTAGGATATAATTCACCCCTCCACTTT. The full variable domain, completed using reference TRBV9 and TRBJ1-6, is DSGVTQTPKHLITATGQRVTLRCSPRSGDLSVYWYQQSLDQGLQFLIQYYNGEERAKGNILERFSAQQFPDLHSELNLSSLELGDSALYFCASSSNPVLGYNSPLHFGNGTRLTVT.

Turning to this clone: The sample holds other DNA sequences that translate to the same CDR3. The rearrangement uses TRBV5-1 and TRBJ1-5, with TRBD1 identical over 11 bases. Germline CDR1 and CDR2: SGHRS and YFSETQ. The CDR3 loop spans 14 amino acids. V shed 3 bases, J shed 6 bases, and the junction held 2 bases outside the gene matches. The DNA of the CDR3 is TGCGCCAGCAGCTCAGGGACAGGGGGTCAGCCCCAGCATTTT. This sequence encodes CASSSGTGGQPQHF.

CDR3 DNA sequence: TGTGCCAGCAGTCGTGACAGGACCCACGAGCAGTACTTC. Its translation: CASSRDRTHEQYF. The chain employs TRBV6-6 and TRBJ2-7, with a tentative D call TRBD1 (6 bases). Germline V lookup: CDR1 MNHNY, CDR2 SVGAGI (reference sequence). The CDR3 is 13 residues long. The V and J ends lost 5 bases and 5 bases respectively, with 13 bases between them.

This clone has just one count. The CDR3 bases are TGTGCCAGCATGGTCTACCGGGACACTGAAGCTTTCTTT. Translated, it gives CASMVYRDTEAFF. This chain connects TRBV5-4 to TRBJ1-1, with D unresolved. Germline V CDR1 and CDR2: SGHNT, YYREEE (reference sequence). The CDR3 runs 13 residues. Trimming stripped 6 bases from V and 3 bases from J, with 12 bases between.

This sequence joins TRBV6-1 and TRBJ2-7; D is possibly TRBD2 (5 bases). Trimming stripped 3 bases from V and 2 bases from J, with 14 bases between. CDR3 length: 15 residues. Germline assignment: CDR1 MNHNS and CDR2 SASEGT. The CDR3 is CASSEGSPPTYEQYF. CDR3 sequence (DNA): TGTGCCAGCAGTGAGGGGAGTCCCCCAACCTACGAGCAGTACTTC.

This chain connects TRBV11-2 to TRBJ2-3, with no clear D. V dropped 2 bases and J dropped 2 bases, with 8 bases sitting between them. Germline V lookup: CDR1 SGHAT, CDR2 FQNNGV. The CDR3 has 14 amino acids. The CDR3 spells CASSLPRTTDTQYF. The CDR3 DNA is TGTGCCAGCAGCTTACCCCGAACCACAGATACGCAGTATTTT.